This T cell receptor (beta chain) was recovered during a study of regulatory T cells in long-lasting Graves disease (dated by TCRdb to about 2021). Concerning the study at large: Persistent Graves' disease meant more than 5 years of antithyroid drug treatment with TSH receptor autoantibodies that stayed positive. Persistent Graves' disease patients were compared with newly diagnosed Graves' disease patients by peripheral blood TCR sequencing and RNA sequencing. On average, persistent Graves' disease patients in the clinical cohort had been on antithyroid drugs for about 10 years. The study took place in China and was registered as a clinical trial. TCR sequencing covered some 13 persistent and around 20 newly diagnosed Graves' disease patients, around 33 samples in total. Results and caveats for the whole study, not just this receptor: Preferential use of TRBV28, TRBJ1-2 and TRBJ2-5 was observed in persistent disease, whereas TRBV20-1 and TRBJ2-1 were favored in newly diagnosed disease. Peripheral blood alone was examined, since thyroid tissue, which constituted the primary lesion, could not be accessed. Lower TCR Shannon entropy and fewer highly expanded clones were observed in persistent Graves' disease patients than in newly diagnosed patients, which suggested clonal expansion. Only the TCR beta chain was sequenced and analyzed. Persistent patients shared more public clonotypes among themselves (around 2,800) than newly diagnosed patients did (approximately 870). The authors noted that the small sample size was a limitation that may lower accuracy.

Receptor libraries were prepared by multiplex PCR. These reads were obtained on an Illumina HiSeq 4000. iRepertoire HTBI primers and Arm-PCR amplification of CDR3 regions were used to construct TCR beta libraries. PCR products were gel purified before sequencing. The authors' pipeline ran thus. Gene usage analysis of CDR3 amino acid clonotypes used the 60 to 80 TRBV and 12 to 15 TRBJ segments found across samples. COPE and FqMerger were used to merge the filtered high-quality paired reads into contigs. BLAST was used to align contigs to IMGT TRBV, TRBD and TRBJ reference genes, with CDR3 defined following IMGT. Highly expanded clones were defined as clonotypes with a frequency above 0.1%. Shannon entropy was used to measure repertoire diversity, and the Gini coefficient was used to measure V-J evenness. Public clonotypes were defined as clonotypes shared by more than one individual. In-frame beta chains were kept once TCRdb had trimmed the public reads at Q25 with fastp and called clones with MiXCR. One record per CDR3 amino acid sequence lists the most common genes and DNA. The V and J calls come from TCRdb's annotation, not from the publication. This sample holds around 510,000 distinct CDR3 sequences; around 21% were observed only once. Together, the top ten hold 7.8% of the sample.

This clonotype has a count of ten or more. This clone's antigen is unknown. No per-base quality is available; no much larger clone lies one base away. The CDR3 contains 15 residues, cysteine and phenylalanine counted. Only CDR3 DNA is held: 45 bases, read in frame from base 1. V loses 3 bases of germline sequence and J loses 6 bases, and the interval between the two ends is 18 bases. This sample's time point label indicates: persistent/refractory GD, antithyroid drugs over 5 years with positive TRAb. RNA was extracted from PBMCs in TRIzol for both TCR sequencing and RNA sequencing. The diagnosis of Graves' disease was made according to American Thyroid Association guidelines. The patients came from an endocrinology department in Xi'an, China. Each patient gave 8.5 to 9.5 milliliters of peripheral blood, collected in an EDTA anticoagulant tube. Ficoll Paque Plus density gradient separation was used to isolate PBMCs, and no additional T cell sorting was done. An Agilent 2100 Bioanalyzer and agarose gel were used to assess RNA quality, and a NanoDrop 2000 was used to measure RNA concentration.

The V and J genes are TRBV12-3 or TRBV12-4 and TRBJ2-7; the D element might be TRBD1 or TRBD2, as each aligns at 5 bases. The sample here was peripheral blood mononuclear cells (PBMCs), taken when the disease was refractory, from a patient treated with antithyroid drugs. The receptor comes from a female donor with Graves disease. The CDR3 loop reads CASSLWGSYRPEQYF. The nucleotide sequence reads TGTGCCAGCAGTTTGTGGGGGAGCTACCGCCCCGAGCAGTACTTC.